This TCR beta chain was retrieved from a study of regulatory T cells in long-lasting Graves disease. Of note for this clonotype: A read error is possible here, since a much larger clone lies one base away.

Arm-PCR of CDR3 regions and iRepertoire HTBI primers were used to build TCR beta libraries. In TCRdb, the multiplex PCR reads were re-called with MiXCR into one record per CDR3 protein. The table records about 540,000 distinct CDR3 sequences, roughly 13% of them present only once. This sample's time point: newly diagnosed GD, antithyroid drugs for less than 3 months. RNA extracted from PBMCs served as the sequencing template. CDR3 size: 13 residues. The data also belong to a second study, concerning T cells in Graves' hyperthyroidism and ophthalmopathy.

The sequenced sample was peripheral blood mononuclear cells (PBMCs), obtained at new diagnosis, from a patient treated with antithyroid drugs. This sequence joins TRBV12-3 or TRBV12-4 and TRBJ2-1, with unresolved D. The J call may not be correct, given that the DNA end is closer to TRBJ2-5. This clonotype originated in a young man with Graves disease. The CDR3 DNA follows: TGTGCCAGCAGTTTCCCGGCAGAAGAGACCCAGTACTTC. Translation gives CASSFPAEETQYF.